Listed here are 26 T cell receptor beta chains from one sample, sequenced in a study of blood T cell repertoires in COVID-19. Generated by immunoSEQ multiplex PCR, the TCRdb table keeps only in-frame clones and is missing some. The table has 87,000 or so clones, more than 75% seen once; the top ten hold roughly 5%. Specimen: peripheral blood. The receptors originated from a man aged 40-49 years with acute or convalescent COVID-19.

The chain joins TRBV11-2 to TRBJ2-1; 9 positions match TRBD2. The CDR3 consists of 15 residues. J was trimmed by 7 bases and V by 6 bases; bases with no gene match: 10. Germline CDR1 and CDR2: SGHAT and FQNNGV. For the CDR3, the DNA is TGTGCCAGCAGGATTAGCGGGGGAACCCTAAATGAGCAGTTCTTC. Its translation: CASRISGGTLNEQFF.

This chain links TRBV9 with TRBJ1-2; weak D call: TRBD1 (5 bases). Germline CDR1 is SGDLS and CDR2 is YYNGEE. Trimming cost V 0 bases and J 8 bases, with 11 bases left between them. This CDR3 is built from 13 residues. The CDR3 nucleotides are TGTGCCAGCAGCGTAGGTGGGGGGTTCGGCTACACCTTC. Translated: CASSVGGGFGYTF. The variable domain in full, completed from reference TRBV9 and TRBJ1-2, reads DSGVTQTPKHLITATGQRVTLRCSPRSGDLSVYWYQQSLDQGLQFLIQYYNGEERAKGNILERFSAQQFPDLHSELNLSSLELGDSALYFCASSVGGGFGYTFGSGTRLTVV.

V usage is TRBV30 and J usage is TRBJ2-7; perhaps TRBD1 as D (5 bases). V was shortened by 0 bases and J by 4 bases, with 10 bases between the two germline ends. Per the germline V gene, CDR1 is GTSNPN and CDR2 is SVGIG (reference sequence). The CDR3 consists of 13 residues. The CDR3 loop reads CAWSVTGKYEQYF. CDR3 in DNA: TGTGCCTGGAGTGTAACAGGAAAGTACGAGCAGTACTTC.

The chain is built from TRBV5-1 and TRBJ2-7; D not certain. V shed 0 bases and J shed 1 base, with 8 bases lying between them. Germline V CDR1 and CDR2: SGHRS, YFSETQ. CDR3 length: 14 amino acids. CDR3 sequence reads: CASSLGPPSYEQYF. In DNA form, the CDR3 reads TGCGCCAGCAGCTTGGGTCCTCCGTCCTACGAGCAGTACTTC.

The V and J genes are TRBV5-1 and TRBJ1-4, with 7 bases lining up with TRBD1. The CDR3 spans 14 residues. V shed 4 bases, J shed 8 bases, and the junction held 8 bases outside the gene matches. The germline CDR1 and CDR2 sequences are SGHRS and YFSETQ. CDR3 region: CASSQRQGGEKLFF. In DNA form, the CDR3 reads TGCGCCAGCAGCCAAAGACAGGGTGGGGAAAAACTGTTTTTT.

This clone was seen once. This sequence joins TRBV21-1 and TRBJ1-5; TRBD1 is taken as the D call from the table, unchecked against the DNA. TRBV21-1 is a pseudogene locus. This CDR3 has 17 amino acids. The CDR3 loop reads CASSRDWTGVPNQPQHF. The CDR3 bases are TGTGCCAGCAGCAGGGATTGGACAGGAGTGCCCAATCAGCCCCAGCATTTT.

The chain couples TRBV25-1 to TRBJ2-1, with 7 nucleotides matching TRBD1. The V and J ends lost 1 base and 14 bases, in that order; junction bases with no gene match: 8. Germline V lookup: CDR1 MGHDK, CDR2 SYGVNS. CDR3 length: 13 residues. The CDR3, as DNA: TGTGCCAGCAGTGAATCCGGTAGGGGGCTGGAGTTCTTC. Amino acids: CASSESGRGLEFF.

There are a few counts of this clone. V usage is TRBV11-3 and J usage is TRBJ1-1; D ambiguous. This CDR3 has 13 amino acids. Germline CDR1 is SGHNT and CDR2 is YENEEA. Trimming left V 5 bases short and J 4 bases short, with 11 bases between. CDR3 coding DNA: TGTGCCAGCAGCGTAGGATCGGGCACTGAAGCTTTCTTT. This translates into CASSVGSGTEAFF.

V gene TRBV7-2 combines with J gene TRBJ1-2, with 11 bases fitting TRBD1. Germline-derived CDR1 and CDR2 are SGHTA and FQGNSA. The ends lost 5 bases at V and 8 bases at J; junction bases unmatched: 13. This CDR3 is built from 16 residues. The CDR3 coding sequence is TGTGCCAGCAGCAGCAGCGGGACAGGGGGTTTAGGGGGCTACACCTTC. Translating gives CASSSSGTGGLGGYTF.

The chain carries TRBV5-4 and TRBJ2-5; D unresolved. V was trimmed by 0 bases and J by 1 base, leaving 4 bases between them. This CDR3 has 13 residues. The V gene's germline CDR1 is SGHNT and CDR2 YYREEE (reference sequence). The CDR3 bases are TGTGCCAGCAGCTTGGACAGCCAAGAGACCCAGTACTTC. Translating it yields CASSLDSQETQYF.

The V call is TRBV11-2, the J call TRBJ1-3, with D hard to call. From germline, CDR1 is SGHAT and CDR2 FQNNGV. Trimming shortened V by 0 bases and J by 4 bases, and 16 bases separated the two germline ends. The CDR3 loop spans 17 amino acids. CDR3 sequence (DNA): TGTGCCAGCAGCTTAGATAATGGGAGGCTGGAAGGAAACACCATATATTTT. Its protein product is CASSLDNGRLEGNTIYF.

The V gene is TRBV4-2, the J gene TRBJ2-3; D call uncertain. This CDR3 region has 15 residues. V lost 1 base and J 5 bases, leaving 13 bases between the germline ends. Germline V gene sequence: CDR1 LGHNA, CDR2 YNFKEQ. The CDR3 sequence: CASSQVSQVGDTQYF. For the CDR3, the DNA is TGTGCCAGCAGCCAAGTTTCCCAGGTAGGAGATACGCAGTATTTT.

This rearrangement joins TRBV19 to TRBJ1-2; D perhaps matches TRBD1 (5 bases). Per germline, CDR1 LNHDA and CDR2 SQIVND (reference sequence). The CDR3 extends over 14 amino acids. V lost 7 bases, J lost 3 bases, and 15 bases lay in between. The CDR3 loop reads CASTRGGTDYGYTF. The CDR3 coding sequence is TGTGCCAGTACCCGCGGGGGGACCGACTATGGCTACACCTTC. The full variable domain, rest sourced from reference TRBV19 and TRBJ1-2, is DGGITQSPKYLFRKEGQNVTLSCEQNLNHDAMYWYRQDPGQGLRLIYYSQIVNDFQKGDIAEGYSVSREKKESFPLTVTSAQKNPTAFYLCASTRGGTDYGYTFGSGTRLTVV.

This chain joins TRBV15 and TRBJ1-4, with D possibly being TRBD1 (5 bases). CDR3 length: 15 amino acids. The V end lost 0 bases, the J end lost 7 bases, and 12 bases lay between the germline ends. Germline V gene lookup returns CDR1 LNHNV and CDR2 YYDKDF (reference sequence). The CDR3 sequence is CATSREDIPLEKLFF. DNA for the CDR3: TGTGCCACCAGCAGAGAGGACATCCCCCTTGAAAAACTGTTTTTT.

The gene calls are TRBV3-1 (or the pseudogene TRBV3-2) and TRBJ2-4, with a weak D call TRBD2 (5 bases). Trimming cost V 4 bases and J 0 bases, with 7 bases left between them. Germline assignment: CDR1 LGHDT and CDR2 YNNKEL (reference sequence). The CDR3 spans 14 residues. The chain's CDR3 is CASSLGLAKNIQYF. The DNA of the CDR3 is TGTGCCAGCAGCCTAGGACTAGCCAAAAACATTCAGTACTTC.

This chain connects TRBV7-2 to TRBJ1-2, with D maybe TRBD1 (5 bases). The germline V gene encodes CDR1 SGHTA and CDR2 FQGNSA. Trimming stripped 1 base from V and 4 bases from J, with 19 bases between. This CDR3 spans 17 amino acids. CDR3 nucleotides: TGTGCCAGCAGCTTAGAGTCAGGGAACCTAGGCTCCTATGGCTACACCTTC. Amino acids: CASSLESGNLGSYGYTF.

V gene TRBV10-2 combines with J gene TRBJ2-7, with D possibly being TRBD2 (5 bases). With 3 bases removed from V and 0 bases from J, the gap between germline ends came to 9 bases. The CDR3 is 14 residues long. Germline assignment: CDR1 WSHSY and CDR2 SAAADI. CDR3 residues: CASSDAGSSYEQYF. CDR3 bases: TGCGCCAGCAGTGACGCGGGTAGCTCCTACGAGCAGTACTTC.

CDR3 in DNA: TGTGCCAGCAGCTTGGGGCTAGTGGGCACTGAAGCTTTCTTT. It codes for CASSLGLVGTEAFF. This chain uses TRBV5-6 with TRBJ1-1, with D hard to call. Germline lookup yields CDR1 SGHDT and CDR2 YYEEEE. Between the trimmed V and J ends, which lost 0 bases and 4 bases, there was a span of 10 bases. The CDR3 contains 14 residues.

This clone was observed a few times. The rearrangement joins TRBV5-1 to TRBJ2-7; 11 bases line up with TRBD2. The J segment lost 3 bases and the V segment lost 4 bases, leaving 6 bases of the junction unmatched. The CDR3 runs to 15 residues. CDR1 is SGHRS, CDR2 YFSETQ, per germline. The CDR3 here is CASSKTSGSYYEQYF. For the CDR3, the DNA is TGCGCCAGCAGCAAAACTAGCGGGAGCTACTACGAGCAGTACTTC.

This sequence joins TRBV5-1 and TRBJ2-4; the match to TRBD1 covers 10 bases. Germline CDR1 reads SGHRS; CDR2 reads YFSETQ. V shed 2 bases, J shed 7 bases, and the junction held 9 bases outside the gene matches. This CDR3 region has 16 residues. This chain's CDR3 is CASSLIEPGQGNIQYF. CDR3 in DNA: TGCGCCAGCAGCTTAATAGAGCCGGGACAGGGGAACATTCAGTACTTC.

This rearrangement joins TRBV10-3 to TRBJ2-3; 16 bases are shared with TRBD2. The CDR3 totals 19 residues. V shed 10 bases, J shed 1 base, and the junction held 14 bases outside the gene matches. Germline V gene sequence: CDR1 ENHRY, CDR2 SYGVKD. The CDR3 DNA reads TGTGCCACGGGAGCGGAGGGACTAGCGGGGGGGCAAGGCACAGATACGCAGTATTTT. The encoded protein is CATGAEGLAGGQGTDTQYF.

For the CDR3, the DNA is TGCGCCAGCAGCTTCGGGCGGACTACCGGGGAGCTGTTTTTT. Amino acid sequence: CASSFGRTTGELFF. The genes are TRBV5-1 and TRBJ2-2, with D perhaps matching TRBD2 (5 bases). The germline V gene has CDR1 SGHRS and CDR2 YFSETQ. The CDR3 has 14 amino acids. The ends were cut back, 2 bases at V and 5 bases at J, with 10 bases in the middle.

The chain uses TRBV7-9 and TRBJ1-1, with D possibly being TRBD1 (5 bases). Germline CDR1 is SEHNR and CDR2 is FQNEAQ (reference sequence). V was cut by 3 bases and J by 3 bases, with 8 bases left in between. The CDR3 length is 13 residues. CDR3 sequence: CASSFTGDTEAFF. CDR3 bases: TGTGCCAGCAGCTTCACGGGGGACACTGAAGCTTTCTTT.

This sequence joins TRBV10-2 and TRBJ1-4, with D perhaps matching TRBD1 (6 bases). The V end lost 7 bases, the J end lost 8 bases, and 14 bases lay between the germline ends. This CDR3 region has 13 residues. Per the germline V gene, CDR1 is WSHSY and CDR2 is SAAADI. The DNA for the CDR3 is TGCGCCAGCAAGGGGCAGGGGCGAGAAAAACTGTTTTTT. Translating gives CASKGQGREKLFF.

Only one count was recorded for this clone. The chain uses TRBV7-9 and TRBJ2-7, with D unresolved. V was shortened by 5 bases and J by 4 bases, with 6 bases between the two germline ends. CDR1 and CDR2 from the germline V gene are SEHNR and FQNEAQ (reference sequence). This CDR3 spans 11 amino acids. CDR3 residues: CASSQLYEQYF. CDR3 in DNA: TGTGCCAGCAGCCAACTGTACGAGCAGTACTTC.

This rearrangement joins TRBV27 to TRBJ2-7; TRBD1 matches at 8 bases. The CDR3 consists of 15 residues. V was clipped by 5 bases and J by 2 bases; unmatched bases: 8. Germline V gene lookup returns CDR1 MNHEY and CDR2 SMNVEV (reference sequence). CDR3 DNA sequence: TGTGCCAGCAGTCCAGGACAGGGTATAGCCTACGAGCAGTACTTC. It encodes CASSPGQGIAYEQYF.